Listed below are T cell receptor beta chains from one sample, sequenced in a study of T cell repertoires in cytomegalovirus infection. MiXCR, run by TCRdb on the reads, gives a single entry per CDR3 protein. The table lists fewer than 550,000 distinct CDR3 sequences, 11% of them singletons, with roughly 10% in the top ten. The sequenced sample was PBMCs. These TCRs come from a human donor in good health (CMV status not recorded). Some clones in this sample may be carry-over from other donors' samples. CDR3s include the opening cysteine and the closing phenylalanine or tryptophan. A D gene is named only where the DNA matches it firmly. The size field is filled for only some rows; it gives once, few, many or a size class.

D: TRBD2
V: TRBV20-1
size: NA
length: 12
J: TRBJ2-1
CDR3: CSPQREWDEQFF
DNA: TGCAGTCCCCAGCGGGAGTGGGATGAGCAGTTCTTC

D: TRBD2
V: TRBV7-6
size: many
length: 15
J: TRBJ2-1
CDR3: CASSSTSGPYNEQFF
DNA: TGTGCCAGCAGCTCAACTAGCGGCCCCTACAATGAGCAGTTCTTC

D: TRBD1
V: TRBV7-9
size: many
length: 15
J: TRBJ1-2
CDR3: CASSLARTGSYGYTF
DNA: TGTGCCAGCAGCTTAGCGAGGACAGGGTCCTATGGCTACACCTTC

D: TRBD1
V: TRBV7-9
size: NA
length: 15
J: TRBJ1-2
CDR3: CASSLWTGGYYGYTF
DNA: TGTGCCAGCAGCTTATGGACAGGGGGCTACTATGGCTACACCTTC

D: NA
V: TRBV4-2
size: many
length: 14
J: TRBJ1-2
CDR3: CASSQERAGYGYTF
DNA: TGTGCCAGCAGCCAAGAAAGGGCCGGCTATGGCTACACCTTC

D: TRBD2
V: TRBV20-1
size: few
length: 15
J: TRBJ2-1
CDR3: CSATSGRHSYNEQFF
DNA: TGCAGTGCAACCTCCGGGAGGCACTCCTACAATGAGCAGTTCTTC

D: NA
V: TRBV12-3/TRBV12-4
size: many
length: 14
J: TRBJ1-1
CDR3: CASSLLPGPTEAFF
DNA: TGTGCCAGCAGTTTATTGCCGGGTCCCACTGAAGCTTTCTTT

D: TRBD1
V: TRBV12-3/TRBV12-4
size: many
length: 17
J: TRBJ1-4
CDR3: CASNNVRGRGRWEKLFF
DNA: TGTGCCAGCAACAACGTAAGAGGGAGGGGGCGCTGGGAAAAACTGTTTTTT

D: NA
V: TRBV7-9
size: many
length: 17
J: TRBJ2-5
CDR3: CASSLAPGNPYQETQYF
DNA: TGTGCCAGCAGCTTAGCGCCAGGCAACCCGTACCAAGAGACCCAGTACTTC

D: TRBD1
V: TRBV2
size: NA
length: 16
J: TRBJ1-2
CDR3: CASSPDTGGLGRDYTF
DNA: TGTGCCAGCAGTCCCGACACAGGGGGCCTTGGAAGGGACTACACCTTC

D: NA
V: TRBV7-2
size: many
length: 14
J: TRBJ2-1
CDR3: CASSPNVLGNEQFF
DNA: TGTGCCAGCAGCCCCAACGTTTTGGGGAATGAGCAGTTCTTC

D: NA
V: TRBV6-5
size: many
length: 15
J: TRBJ2-3
CDR3: CASSSQGERADTQYF
DNA: TGTGCCAGCAGTTCCCAAGGAGAAAGAGCAGATACGCAGTATTTT

D: NA
V: TRBV29-1
size: few
length: 14
J: TRBJ1-1
CDR3: CSVESVSTNTEAFF
DNA: TGCAGCGTTGAATCAGTGAGTACGAACACTGAAGCTTTCTTT

D: NA
V: TRBV18
size: NA
length: 14
J: TRBJ1-1
CDR3: CASSPGTALAGAFF
DNA: TGTGCCAGCTCACCTGGGACTGCATTAGCGGGAGCTTTCTTT

D: TRBD2
V: TRBV28
size: NA
length: 20
J: TRBJ2-2
CDR3: CASSPIYPRTSAMNTGELFF
DNA: TGTGCCAGCAGTCCCATTTACCCGCGGACTAGCGCAATGAACACCGGGGAGCTGTTTTTT

D: TRBD1
V: TRBV12-3/TRBV12-4
size: many
length: 15
J: TRBJ2-1
CDR3: CASSLQGASVNEQFF
DNA: TGTGCCAGCAGTTTACAGGGGGCATCAGTAAATGAGCAGTTCTTC

D: TRBD2
V: TRBV11-3
size: many
length: 14
J: TRBJ2-3
CDR3: CASSLSGSSDTQYF
DNA: TGTGCCAGCAGCTTAAGCGGGAGCTCAGATACGCAGTATTTT

D: NA
V: TRBV7-3
size: NA
length: 14
J: TRBJ1-2
CDR3: CASSSSKGDGGYTF
DNA: TGTGCCAGCAGCTCGTCCAAGGGGGATGGAGGCTACACCTTC

D: NA
V: TRBV12-3/TRBV12-4
size: few
length: 16
J: TRBJ1-5
CDR3: CASSLRSVSSNQPQHF
DNA: TGTGCCAGCAGTTTAAGGTCTGTTAGTAGCAATCAGCCCCAGCATTTT

D: NA
V: TRBV29-1
size: many
length: 10
J: TRBJ2-3
CDR3: CSVAPDTQYF
DNA: TGCAGCGTTGCCCCAGATACGCAGTATTTT

D: NA
V: TRBV7-9
size: many
length: 13
J: TRBJ2-5
CDR3: CASSPKGTETQYF
DNA: TGTGCCAGCAGCCCCAAGGGGACGGAGACCCAGTACTTC

D: TRBD2
V: TRBV4-2
size: many
length: 17
J: TRBJ2-7
CDR3: CASSLQTSGRIAYEQYF
DNA: TGTGCCAGCAGCCTTCAAACGAGCGGGAGGATCGCCTACGAGCAGTACTTC

D: TRBD2
V: TRBV7-9
size: many
length: 13
J: TRBJ2-3
CDR3: CASGLAGRNTQYF
DNA: TGTGCGAGCGGGCTAGCGGGTAGGAATACGCAGTATTTT

D: TRBD1
V: TRBV6-1
size: many
length: 15
J: TRBJ2-1
CDR3: CASSMDRGHLDEQFF
DNA: TGTGCCAGCAGTATGGACAGGGGGCACCTCGATGAGCAGTTCTTC

D: NA
V: TRBV6-2/TRBV6-3
size: NA
length: 13
J: TRBJ1-1
CDR3: CASSYSVQGTAFF
DNA: TGTGCCAGCAGTTACTCAGTACAGGGTACAGCTTTCTTT

D: TRBD2
V: TRBV11-2
size: many
length: 15
J: TRBJ2-1
CDR3: CASSSLAGDRHEQFF
DNA: TGTGCCAGCAGCTCACTAGCGGGGGATAGGCATGAGCAGTTCTTC

D: TRBD2
V: TRBV7-3
size: NA
length: 15
J: TRBJ2-1
CDR3: CASSLIAGAANEQFF
DNA: TGTGCCAGCAGCTTAATCGCGGGAGCTGCGAATGAGCAGTTCTTC

D: NA
V: TRBV19
size: NA
length: 14
J: TRBJ1-5
CDR3: CASNEGRRNTPQRF
DNA: TGTGCCAGTAACGAGGGACGGAGAAATACCCCCCAGCGTTTT

D: NA
V: TRBV5-1
size: many
length: 14
J: TRBJ1-1
CDR3: CASSKWGFDTEAFF
DNA: TGCGCCAGCAGCAAATGGGGATTTGACACTGAAGCTTTCTTT

D: TRBD2
V: TRBV10-3
size: NA
length: 15
J: TRBJ2-1
CDR3: CAISFGTSGYNEQFF
DNA: TGTGCCATCAGCTTTGGGACTAGCGGCTACAATGAGCAGTTCTTC

D: TRBD1
V: TRBV7-8
size: many
length: 15
J: TRBJ1-2
CDR3: CATTQTGEGGDGYTF
DNA: TGTGCCACCACCCAGACAGGGGAAGGGGGAGATGGCTACACCTTC

D: TRBD2
V: TRBV6-1
size: many
length: 17
J: TRBJ2-1
CDR3: CASTVKTSGRGTMEQFF
DNA: TGTGCCAGCACGGTCAAAACTAGCGGGAGAGGCACCATGGAGCAGTTCTTC

D: TRBD2
V: TRBV7-8
size: many
length: 15
J: TRBJ2-6
CDR3: CASRGRGTGANVLTF
DNA: TGTGCCAGCAGAGGGCGGGGGACTGGGGCCAACGTCCTGACTTTC

D: NA
V: TRBV10-3
size: NA
length: 14
J: TRBJ1-1
CDR3: CAISEPTANTEAFF
DNA: TGTGCCATCAGTGAGCCGACGGCGAACACTGAAGCTTTCTTT

D: NA
V: TRBV28
size: many
length: 15
J: TRBJ2-1
CDR3: CASSLLGVSYNEQFF
DNA: TGTGCCAGCAGTTTATTAGGCGTCTCCTACAATGAGCAGTTCTTC

D: TRBD1
V: TRBV12-3/TRBV12-4
size: many
length: 13
J: TRBJ1-6
CDR3: CASSLGRGSPLHF
DNA: TGTGCCAGCAGTTTGGGCAGGGGGTCACCCCTCCACTTT

D: NA
V: TRBV28
size: NA
length: 13
J: TRBJ2-1
CDR3: CASSLTRANEQFF
DNA: TGTGCCAGCAGTTTAACCAGGGCCAATGAGCAGTTCTTC

D: NA
V: TRBV19
size: NA
length: 13
J: TRBJ1-5
CDR3: CASSISGVSPQHF
DNA: TGTGCCAGTAGTATATCTGGGGTATCGCCCCAGCATTTT

D: NA
V: TRBV15
size: many
length: 14
J: TRBJ1-2
CDR3: CATSRNTGTYGYTF
DNA: TGTGCCACCAGCAGAAATACAGGGACATATGGCTACACCTTC

D: TRBD2
V: TRBV19
size: many
length: 17
J: TRBJ2-1
CDR3: CASSPPPPSGRNNEQFF
DNA: TGTGCCAGTAGTCCTCCTCCCCCTAGCGGGAGAAACAATGAGCAGTTCTTC

D: NA
V: TRBV5-8
size: NA
length: 16
J: TRBJ2-1
CDR3: CASTRVTAPRVNEQFF
DNA: TGTGCCAGCACCCGAGTCACAGCTCCTCGGGTCAATGAGCAGTTCTTC

D: TRBD2
V: TRBV24-1
size: few
length: 12
J: TRBJ2-7
CDR3: CATSVSGGLLFF
DNA: TGTGCCACCAGTGTTTCGGGAGGGCTTCTTTTCTTC

D: NA
V: TRBV5-1
size: many
length: 15
J: TRBJ1-4
CDR3: CASSLGAGLSRKLFF
DNA: TGCGCCAGCAGCTTAGGGGCAGGGTTGTCCCGAAAACTGTTTTTT

D: NA
V: TRBV23-1
size: many
length: 18
J: TRBJ1-5
CDR3: CASSQSGDRRHSNQPQHF
DNA: TGCGCCAGCAGTCAATCTGGCGACAGGAGACATAGCAATCAGCCCCAGCATTTT

D: NA
V: TRBV7-6
size: many
length: 14
J: TRBJ2-7
CDR3: CASSLGGSSIEQYF
DNA: TGTGCCAGCAGCTTAGGGGGGAGTTCCATCGAGCAGTACTTC

D: NA
V: TRBV7-3
size: many
length: 17
J: TRBJ2-1
CDR3: CASSLTPSSPTGDEQFF
DNA: TGTGCCAGCAGCTTAACCCCTAGCAGCCCCACGGGCGATGAGCAGTTCTTC

D: NA
V: TRBV7-6
size: many
length: 12
J: TRBJ1-2
CDR3: CASSSRGNGYTF
DNA: TGTGCCAGCAGCTCGAGGGGGAATGGCTACACCTTC

D: NA
V: TRBV12-3/TRBV12-4
size: many
length: 15
J: TRBJ2-1
CDR3: CASSLSGETYNEQFF
DNA: TGTGCCAGCAGTTTATCCGGGGAAACCTACAATGAGCAGTTCTTC

D: NA
V: TRBV20-1
size: many
length: 13
J: TRBJ2-3
CDR3: CSARGTPTDTQYF
DNA: TGCAGTGCTAGAGGGACACCCACAGATACGCAGTATTTT

D: NA
V: TRBV5-1
size: NA
length: 11
J: TRBJ2-7
CDR3: CASSNGYEQYF
DNA: TGCGCCAGCAGCAACGGCTACGAGCAGTACTTC

D: NA
V: TRBV29-1
size: few
length: 11
J: TRBJ1-1
CDR3: CSAWMNTEAFF
DNA: TGCAGCGCTTGGATGAACACTGAAGCTTTCTTT

D: NA
V: TRBV3-1
size: NA
length: 14
J: TRBJ1-1
CDR3: CASSQGLLNTEAFF
DNA: TGTGCCAGCAGCCAAGGTTTGCTGAACACTGAAGCTTTCTTT

D: TRBD1
V: TRBV7-3
size: few
length: 15
J: TRBJ2-2
CDR3: CASRLQGADTGELFF
DNA: TGTGCCAGCAGACTACAGGGGGCCGACACCGGGGAGCTGTTTTTT